This TCR beta chain was recovered during a study of T cells in Graves' hyperthyroidism and ophthalmopathy. V shed 0 bases and J 2 bases; nucleotides not matched to a gene: 2. Germline CDR1 DFQATT, CDR2 SNEGSKA (reference sequence). This CDR3 has 14 amino acids. On this clonotype: The antigen is undetermined.

Amplification of TCR beta CDR3 regions was performed using RNA transcripts as template. In the first-round RT-PCR of the TCR CDR3, the HTBI primer set was used. TCRdb redid the calling of the multiplex PCR reads with MiXCR, one entry per CDR3 protein. This sample has hundreds of thousands of distinct CDR3 sequences, with 12% to 15% found just once. Notes on the study in general: Classification by a 13 V-J model distinguished ophthalmopathy from stable hyperthyroidism.

Input material: blood. This sequence was found in a woman aged 18 to 35 with Graves' hyperthyroidism. The chain is built from TRBV20-1 and TRBJ2-7; 9 bases fit TRBD2. The CDR3 nucleotides are TGCAGTGCTAGAGACGCGGGAGGGCCCTACGAGCAGTACTTC. It specifies CSARDAGGPYEQYF.